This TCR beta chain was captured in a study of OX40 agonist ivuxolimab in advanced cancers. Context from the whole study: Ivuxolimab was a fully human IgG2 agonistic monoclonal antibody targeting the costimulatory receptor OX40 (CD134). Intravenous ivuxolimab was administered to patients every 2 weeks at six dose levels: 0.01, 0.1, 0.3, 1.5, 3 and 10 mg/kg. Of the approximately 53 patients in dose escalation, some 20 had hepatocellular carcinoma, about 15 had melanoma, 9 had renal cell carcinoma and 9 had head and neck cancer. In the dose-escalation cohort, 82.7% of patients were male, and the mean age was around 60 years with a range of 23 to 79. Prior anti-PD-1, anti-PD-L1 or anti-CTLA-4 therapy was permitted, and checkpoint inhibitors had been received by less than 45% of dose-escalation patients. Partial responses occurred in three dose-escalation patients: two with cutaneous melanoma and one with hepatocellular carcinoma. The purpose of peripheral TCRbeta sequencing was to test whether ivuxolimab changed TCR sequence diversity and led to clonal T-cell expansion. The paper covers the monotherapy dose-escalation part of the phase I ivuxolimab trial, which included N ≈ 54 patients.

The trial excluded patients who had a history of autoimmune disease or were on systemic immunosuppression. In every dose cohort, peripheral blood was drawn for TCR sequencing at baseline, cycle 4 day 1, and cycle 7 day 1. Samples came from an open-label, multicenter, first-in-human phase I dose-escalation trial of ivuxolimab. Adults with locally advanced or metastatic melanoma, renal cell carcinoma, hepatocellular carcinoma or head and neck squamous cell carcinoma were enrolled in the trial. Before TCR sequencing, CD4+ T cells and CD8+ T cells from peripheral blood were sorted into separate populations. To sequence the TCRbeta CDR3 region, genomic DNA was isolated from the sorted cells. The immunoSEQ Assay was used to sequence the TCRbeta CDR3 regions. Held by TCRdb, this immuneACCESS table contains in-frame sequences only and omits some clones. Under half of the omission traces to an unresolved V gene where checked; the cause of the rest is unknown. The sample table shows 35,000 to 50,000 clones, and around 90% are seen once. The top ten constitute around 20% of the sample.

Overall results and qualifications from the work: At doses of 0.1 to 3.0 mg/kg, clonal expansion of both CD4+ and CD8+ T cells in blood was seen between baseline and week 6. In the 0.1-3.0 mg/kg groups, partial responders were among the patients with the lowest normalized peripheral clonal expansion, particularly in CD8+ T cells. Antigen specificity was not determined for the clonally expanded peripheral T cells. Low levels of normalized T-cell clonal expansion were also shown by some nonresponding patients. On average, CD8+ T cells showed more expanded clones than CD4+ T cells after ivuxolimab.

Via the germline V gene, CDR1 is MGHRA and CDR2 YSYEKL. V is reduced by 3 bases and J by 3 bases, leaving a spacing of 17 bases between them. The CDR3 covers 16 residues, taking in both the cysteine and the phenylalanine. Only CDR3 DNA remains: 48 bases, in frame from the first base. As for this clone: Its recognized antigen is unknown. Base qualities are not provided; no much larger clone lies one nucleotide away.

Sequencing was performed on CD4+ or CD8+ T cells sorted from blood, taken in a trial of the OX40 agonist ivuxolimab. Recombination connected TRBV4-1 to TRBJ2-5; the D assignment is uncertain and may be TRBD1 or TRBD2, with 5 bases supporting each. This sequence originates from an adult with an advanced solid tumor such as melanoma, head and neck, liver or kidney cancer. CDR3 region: CASSQLIRDGKETQYF. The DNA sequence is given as TGCGCCAGCAGCCAGCTAATCAGGGACGGTAAAGAGACCCAGTACTTC.